This T cell receptor (beta chain) was sequenced during a study of T cell responses to AZD1222 COVID-19 vaccine listed by TCRdb under 2021. For the study in its entirety: A total of under 250 trial participants underwent TCR sequencing, of whom 200 to 220 had received two doses of AZD1222 and around 26 had received two doses of the MenACWY control vaccine. Trial participants were enrolled into age subgroups of 18-55, 56-69 and 70-plus years, which contained roughly 150, 30 and 60 TCR-sequenced participants, respectively. Results the study describes overall, beyond this receptor: The whole spike protein was spanned by vaccine-associated CD4 TCRs, and dominant responses were seen in regions 160-218 and 743-854. In the small 56-69-year group, the increase in depth fell short of significance, most likely because of low power. Conclusions about previously exposed vaccinees are limited, since just five to seven AZD1222 recipients were seropositive for SARS-CoV-2 at baseline. Participants were mostly white British, with more females than males. The authors suggested clonal diversity may have been underestimated. Epitopes outside the regions mutated in the B.1.351 and B.1.1.7 variants were reportedly recognized by nearly half of the unique spike-specific TCRs. Spike-specific TCR breadth and depth rose significantly after two AZD1222 doses compared with day 0 and with MenACWY recipients. Because no day 14 peak-response samples were available, repertoires were characterized only after the peak T cell response.

The CDR3 regions of human TCRbeta chains were subjected to immunosequencing. The authors' analysis ran thus. Repertoire TCRs were matched against a reference library of SARS-CoV-2-specific TCRs generated with the MIRA antigen-specificity platform. Breadth was defined as the fraction of unique TCRs that were SARS-CoV-2-associated. Depth was defined as the fraction of total T cells that were SARS-CoV-2-associated. Using the MIRA data, each spike-specific TCR was mapped to the spike region that the TCR reacts to and placed in a CD4 or CD8 class. Log10-transformed breadth and depth values were compared by one-way ANOVA with Sidak's multiple comparisons tests. TCRdb limited this immuneACCESS table to in-frame rearrangements with V and J called. A share of clones is missing; checked studies link under half to unresolved V genes, and the rest is unexplained. The V and J calls and clone size come from that table; D and trimming were worked out from the DNA. The sample table contains roughly 140,000 clones; only one count was recorded for around 88% of them. About 3.3% of the sample rests with the top ten.

What the time point label conveys for this sample: baseline before first vaccination. The sample's treatment or condition label, in plain terms: meningococcal conjugate vaccine given as trial control. The vaccinee samples were drawn from two UK trials, COV001 and COV002, one of which was a single-blind randomized controlled phase 2/3 trial testing AZD1222 (ChAdOx1 nCoV-19) in healthy adults. For TCRbeta chain sequencing, PBMC samples were collected from trial participants at day 0 and at day 28 after the second dose. As concerns this clone: Which antigen it targets is not known. No much larger clone exists at a distance of one base, and base qualities are not known.

Cut back by 2 bases and 6 bases, the V and J ends lie 5 bases apart. The CDR3 holds 12 amino acids from the cysteine to the phenylalanine. Only the CDR3 DNA stays, 36 bases, in frame from base 1. Material: peripheral blood, obtained on day 0 of MenACWY control vaccination. The TCR originated in an adult in good health. This receptor chain uses TRBV12-3 or TRBV12-4 and TRBJ2-1, with no confident D gene call. The CDR3 loop reads CASSLNANEQFF. Here is the DNA: TGTGCCAGCAGTTTAAATGCCAATGAGCAGTTCTTC.